The T cell receptor beta chain described here comes from a study of patients and donors after allogeneic stem cell transplantation. V was clipped by 7 bases and J by 5 bases; unmatched bases: 7. Per germline, CDR1 SQVTM and CDR2 ANQGSEA. There are 12 residues in the CDR3. MiXCR was run by TCRdb on the RT-PCR reads, yielding one entry per CDR3 protein. The top ten hold roughly 6.4% of the sample, which has about a million distinct CDR3 sequences, approximately 18% seen once. The chain uses TRBV29-1 and TRBJ1-2; 7 nucleotides match TRBD1. The clonotype originates from a human donor who was either an allogeneic HSCT recipient or a stem cell or donor lymphocyte infusion donor (not recorded which). It is not recorded whose cells these are; they may come from a transplant donor. Sequenced sample: blood, either unsorted or a sorted T cell fraction (not recorded which). In nucleotides, the CDR3 is TGCAGCGGAGGACAGGATCAGTATGGCTACACCTTC. Residues: CSGGQDQYGYTF.